This is a list of T cell receptor beta chains from one sample in a study of OX40 agonist ivuxolimab in advanced cancers. Here immunoSEQ multiplex PCR was the method, and the copy in TCRdb shows in-frame clones only, minus some. Of about 110,000 clones in the sample, about 91% are singletons; the top ten hold around 0.64%. The sample here was CD4+ or CD8+ T cells sorted from blood, taken in a trial of the OX40 agonist ivuxolimab. These TCRs come from an adult with an advanced solid tumor such as melanoma, head and neck, liver or kidney cancer. CDR3s include the opening cysteine and the closing phenylalanine or tryptophan. D genes are given only for firm matches. Rows give clone size only sometimes, using once, few, many, or a class for an expanded clone.

>-|TRBV10-3|TRBJ1-1|-
CAISDARDTEAFF
TGTGCCATCAGTGACGCCAGGGATACTGAAGCTTTCTTT
>-|TRBV6-1|TRBJ2-3|-
CASSQSTDTQYF
TGTGCCAGCAGTCAGAGCACAGATACGCAGTATTTT
>-|TRBV7-8|TRBJ2-3|-
CASSPGDRFTDTQYF
TGTGCCAGCAGCCCGGGGGACAGATTCACAGATACGCAGTATTTT
>-|TRBV11-2|TRBJ2-2|-
CASSFQRLAGELFF
TGTGCCAGCAGCTTTCAACGGTTGGCCGGGGAGCTGTTTTTT
>-|TRBV7-2|TRBJ2-7|-
CASSLPIRIESHEQYF
TGTGCCAGCAGCTTACCTATTAGGATAGAATCTCACGAGCAGTACTTC
>-|TRBV5-1|TRBJ2-1|TRBD2
CASSFSPGGRSSGAGEQFF
TGCGCCAGCAGCTTCTCGCCCGGGGGGAGGTCTAGCGGGGCGGGAGAGCAGTTCTTC
>-|TRBV30|TRBJ2-2|TRBD2
CAWNPGLAGGGGELFF
TGTGCCTGGAATCCGGGGCTAGCGGGAGGGGGCGGGGAGCTGTTTTTT
>-|TRBV2|TRBJ2-7|-
CARPSGASYEQYF
TGTGCCAGGCCTTCGGGAGCCTCCTACGAGCAGTACTTC
>-|TRBV19|TRBJ1-3|-
CASSESVGTASGNTIYF
TGTGCCAGTAGTGAGTCCGTGGGCACGGCGTCTGGAAACACCATATATTTT
>-|TRBV21-1|TRBJ2-7|-
CASSKGLASLGSYEQYF
TGTGCCAGCAGCAAAGGGTTAGCGAGCTTGGGATCCTACGAGCAGTACTTC
>-|TRBV6-1|TRBJ2-7|-
CASRKGVDYEQYF
TGTGCCAGCAGGAAAGGGGTCGACTACGAGCAGTACTTC
>-|TRBV5-1|TRBJ1-1|-
CASSLSGHMNTEAFF
TGCGCCAGCAGCTTGTCAGGACACATGAACACTGAAGCTTTCTTT
>-|TRBV11-2|TRBJ2-1|-
CASSPGARNEQFF
TGTGCCAGCAGCCCCGGTGCTCGGAATGAGCAGTTCTTC
>-|TRBV30|TRBJ2-6|-
CALNPGANVLTF
TGTGCCTTGAACCCGGGGGCCAACGTCCTGACTTTC
>-|TRBV30|TRBJ2-3|TRBD1
CAWSAYDRDRGSRDTQYF
TGTGCCTGGAGTGCTTACGACCGGGACAGGGGAAGCCGGGATACGCAGTATTTT
>-|TRBV2|TRBJ2-1|-
CASSESQVINEQFF
TGTGCCAGCAGTGAATCTCAGGTAATCAATGAGCAGTTCTTC
>-|TRBV5-1|TRBJ2-5|-
CASSLLVRGSQETQYF
TGCGCCAGCAGCTTGCTGGTCAGGGGTTCCCAAGAGACCCAGTACTTC
>-|TRBV4-1|TRBJ1-2|TRBD1
CASSQDGQGAYYGYTF
TGCGCCAGCAGCCAAGATGGACAGGGGGCTTACTATGGCTACACCTTC
>-|TRBV5-1|TRBJ1-4|-
CASSLDLRNEKLFF
TGCGCCAGCAGCTTGGATTTGCGCAATGAAAAACTGTTTTTT
>-|TRBV30|TRBJ2-1|TRBD2
CAWAGRARNEQFF
TGTGCCTGGGCCGGGAGGGCCAGAAATGAGCAGTTCTTC
>-|TRBV5-4|TRBJ1-1|-
CASSPGQSGTEAFF
TGTGCCAGCAGCCCCGGACAGAGTGGCACTGAAGCTTTCTTT
>-|TRBV6-5|TRBJ1-2|-
CASTALQGVSGYTF
TGTGCCAGCACGGCCCTCCAGGGTGTGTCTGGCTACACCTTC
>-|TRBV13|TRBJ2-4|TRBD1
CASSFGQGGNIQYF
TGTGCCAGCAGCTTTGGACAGGGGGGAAACATTCAGTACTTC
>-|TRBV2|TRBJ1-1|-
CASRGWNTEAFF
TGTGCCAGCAGGGGGTGGAACACTGAAGCTTTCTTT
>-|TRBV6-6|TRBJ2-1|TRBD1
CASRERQGGYNEQFF
TGTGCCAGCAGGGAACGACAGGGGGGTTACAATGAGCAGTTCTTC
>-|TRBV5-1|TRBJ2-7|TRBD2
CASSTGLAVLYEQYF
TGCGCCAGCAGCACAGGACTAGCGGTCCTATACGAGCAGTACTTC
>once|TRBV5-1|TRBJ2-1|-
CASSSAGLGGNEQFF
TGCGCCAGCAGCTCAGCGGGCCTTGGAGGCAATGAGCAGTTCTTC
>-|TRBV10-3|TRBJ1-2|-
CAITRLQGLEGYTF
TGTGCCATCACTCGCCTCCAGGGACTGGAGGGCTACACCTTC
>once|TRBV15|TRBJ1-5|TRBD1
CATHGTVSNQPQHF
TGTGCCACGCACGGGACAGTTAGCAATCAGCCCCAGCATTTT
>-|TRBV18|TRBJ1-1|-
CASSPNENTEAFF
TGTGCCAGCTCACCAAATGAGAACACTGAAGCTTTCTTT
>few|TRBV10-3|TRBJ2-5|TRBD1
CAIRGQAQETQYF
TGTGCCATCAGGGGACAGGCTCAAGAGACCCAGTACTTC
>once|TRBV30|TRBJ2-5|-
CAWSVGRASLVETQYF
TGTGCCTGGAGTGTCGGAAGGGCTAGCCTTGTCGAGACCCAGTACTTC
>-|TRBV6-5|TRBJ1-1|TRBD1
CASSYGQGASVTEAFF
TGTGCCAGCAGTTACGGACAGGGGGCTTCGGTCACTGAAGCTTTCTTT
>-|TRBV7-2|TRBJ1-4|-
CASSFDRGANEKLFF
TGTGCCAGCAGCTTTGACCGAGGAGCTAATGAAAAACTGTTTTTT
>-|TRBV9|TRBJ2-7|TRBD1
CASSVAGGGYEQYF
TGTGCCAGCAGCGTAGCAGGGGGCGGCTACGAGCAGTACTTC